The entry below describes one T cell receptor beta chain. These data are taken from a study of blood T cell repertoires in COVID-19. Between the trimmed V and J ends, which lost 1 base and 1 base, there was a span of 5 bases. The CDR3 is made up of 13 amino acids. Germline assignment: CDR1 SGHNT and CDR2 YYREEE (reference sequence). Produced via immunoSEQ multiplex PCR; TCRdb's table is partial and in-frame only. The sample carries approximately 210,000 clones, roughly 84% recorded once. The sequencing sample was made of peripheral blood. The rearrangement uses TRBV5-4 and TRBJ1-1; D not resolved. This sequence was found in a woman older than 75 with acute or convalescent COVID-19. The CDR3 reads CASSLLSNTEAFF. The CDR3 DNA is TGTGCCAGCAGCTTGCTATCGAACACTGAAGCTTTCTTT.